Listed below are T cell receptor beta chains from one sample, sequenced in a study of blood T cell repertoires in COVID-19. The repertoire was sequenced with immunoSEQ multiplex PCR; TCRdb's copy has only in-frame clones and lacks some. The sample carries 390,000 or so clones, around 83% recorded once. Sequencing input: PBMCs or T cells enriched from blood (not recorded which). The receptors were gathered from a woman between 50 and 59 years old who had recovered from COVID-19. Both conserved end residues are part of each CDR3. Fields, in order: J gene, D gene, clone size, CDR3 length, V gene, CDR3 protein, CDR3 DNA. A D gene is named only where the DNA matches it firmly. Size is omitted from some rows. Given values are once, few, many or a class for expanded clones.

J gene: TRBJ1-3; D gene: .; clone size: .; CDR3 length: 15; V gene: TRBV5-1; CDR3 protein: CASSLGLGSGNTIYF; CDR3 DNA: TGCGCCAGCAGCTTAGGACTTGGCTCCGGAAACACCATATATTTT
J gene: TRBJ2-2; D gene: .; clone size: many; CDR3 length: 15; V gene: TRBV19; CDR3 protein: CASSIDQGNTGELFF; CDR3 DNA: TGTGCCAGTAGTATAGATCAGGGAAACACCGGGGAGCTGTTTTTT
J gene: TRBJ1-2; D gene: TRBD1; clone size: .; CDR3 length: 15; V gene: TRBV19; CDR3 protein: CASAWTGAQGYGYTF; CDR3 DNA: TGTGCCAGTGCCTGGACAGGGGCGCAGGGGTATGGCTACACCTTC
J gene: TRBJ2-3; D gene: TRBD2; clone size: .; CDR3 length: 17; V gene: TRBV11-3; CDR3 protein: CASSSRTSGGPTDTQYF; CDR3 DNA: TGTGCCAGCAGCTCACGGACTAGCGGGGGGCCCACAGATACGCAGTATTTT
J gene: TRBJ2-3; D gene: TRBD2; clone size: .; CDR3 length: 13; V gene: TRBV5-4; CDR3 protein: CASKRGVEDTQYF; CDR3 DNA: TGTGCCAGTAAGCGGGGGGTTGAAGATACGCAGTATTTT
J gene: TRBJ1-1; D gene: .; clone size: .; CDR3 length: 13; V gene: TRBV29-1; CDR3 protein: CSVVRGDVTEAFF; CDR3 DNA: TGCAGCGTTGTCAGGGGCGATGTAACTGAAGCTTTCTTT
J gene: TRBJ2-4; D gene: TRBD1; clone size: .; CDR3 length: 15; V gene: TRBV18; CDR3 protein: CASSVTADRGIIQYF; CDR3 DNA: TGTGCCAGCTCAGTAACTGCCGACAGGGGGATCATTCAGTACTTC
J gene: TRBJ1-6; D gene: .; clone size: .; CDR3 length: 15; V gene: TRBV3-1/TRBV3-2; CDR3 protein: CASSQEYRDLLSLHF; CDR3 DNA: TGTGCCAGCAGCCAAGAATACAGGGACCTCCTCAGCCTCCACTTT
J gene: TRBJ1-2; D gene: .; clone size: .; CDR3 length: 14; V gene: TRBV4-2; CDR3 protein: CASSQAGGNYGYTF; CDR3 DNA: TGTGCCAGCAGCCAAGCCGGGGGAAACTATGGCTACACCTTC
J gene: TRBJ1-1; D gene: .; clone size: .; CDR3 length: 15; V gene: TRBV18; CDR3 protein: CASSLRGEGNTEAFF; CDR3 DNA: TGTGCCAGCTCACTCCGGGGGGAAGGGAACACTGAAGCTTTCTTT
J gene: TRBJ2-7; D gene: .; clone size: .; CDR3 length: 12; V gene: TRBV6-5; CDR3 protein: CASGSTRYEQYF; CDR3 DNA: TGTGCCAGCGGCTCGACTCGCTACGAGCAGTACTTC